This TCR beta chain emerged from a study of glioma-infiltrating T cells after dendritic cell vaccination. For the study at large: Monocyte-derived dendritic cells, cultured 7 to 8 days with IL-4 and GM-CSF, were pulsed with autologous tumor lysate.

Isocitrate dehydrogenase mutation was absent in all glioblastoma patients. Germline assignment: CDR1 WSHSY and CDR2 SAAADI. With 6 bases clipped from V and 4 bases from J, the junction kept 11 bases outside the gene matches. The CDR3 runs 18 residues. The primer mix had 60 V beta and 13 J beta primers. Some clones are missing from TCRdb's copy, which holds only in-frame ones; the method was immunoSEQ multiplex PCR. The profile shows roughly 80,000 clones, about 87% of them singletons. The material was blood, obtained before dendritic cell vaccination. This sequence was found in a human donor with glioblastoma. The V call is TRBV10-2, the J call TRBJ2-1; 14 bases fit TRBD2. The CDR3, as DNA: TGCGCCAGCAGCGGTATCGGGACTAGCGGGAGTCCTTACAATGAGCAGTTCTTC. Its translation is CASSGIGTSGSPYNEQFF.